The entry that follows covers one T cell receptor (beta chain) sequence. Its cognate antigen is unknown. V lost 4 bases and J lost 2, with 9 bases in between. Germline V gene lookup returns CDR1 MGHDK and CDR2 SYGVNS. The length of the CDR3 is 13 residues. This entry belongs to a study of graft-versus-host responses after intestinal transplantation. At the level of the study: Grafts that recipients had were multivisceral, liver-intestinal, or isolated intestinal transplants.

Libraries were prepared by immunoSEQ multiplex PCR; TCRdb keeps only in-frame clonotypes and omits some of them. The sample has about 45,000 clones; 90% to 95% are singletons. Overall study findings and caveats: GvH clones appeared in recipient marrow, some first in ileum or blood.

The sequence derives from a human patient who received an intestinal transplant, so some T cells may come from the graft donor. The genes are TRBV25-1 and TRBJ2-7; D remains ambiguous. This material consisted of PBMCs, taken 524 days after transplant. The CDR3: CASSVSGTYEQYF. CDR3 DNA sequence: TGTGCCAGCAGTGTCTCGGGCACCTACGAGCAGTACTTC.